The 2 T cell receptor beta chains presented below share a single source sample, sequenced in a study of blood T cell repertoires in COVID-19. Sequencing used immunoSEQ multiplex PCR; TCRdb keeps in-frame clones, though not all of them. This sample has some 520,000 clones, with roughly 89% found just once. The sequenced sample was peripheral blood. Receptors originate from a man younger than 35 with COVID-19, enrolled during active disease.

Points on this clone: The CDR3 does not close with the conserved phenylalanine or tryptophan, likely indicating a read error. It is unclear where the CDR3 begins or ends on the DNA, so no DNA is shown, and the CDR3 is as TCRdb lists it. This CDR3 is CASSNGTAHLLA. The V call is TRBV19, the J call TRBJ2-6; the table's D call TRBD1 went unverified against the DNA. The CDR3 region is 12 residues in length, termini included. CDR1 and CDR2 (germline): LNHDA, SQIVND (reference sequence).

This chain uses TRBV24-1 with TRBJ1-2, with 8 bases matching TRBD1. The germline CDR1 and CDR2 sequences are KGHDR and SFDVKD. The CDR3 spans 15 residues. V gave up 3 bases and J gave up 7 bases; unmatched junction bases: 9. This chain's CDR3 is CATSDPGQATSGYTF. The CDR3 nucleotides read TGTGCCACCAGTGATCCGGGACAGGCGACGAGTGGCTACACCTTC.